Listed below are T cell receptor beta chains from one sample, sequenced in a study of T-cell reconstitution after alpha-beta-depleted transplantation in children. TCRdb processed the PCR reads anew with MiXCR; each CDR3 protein has one entry. The sample carries 600,000 to 800,000 distinct CDR3 sequences, roughly 13% recorded once. The material was PBMCs, obtained before TCRalphabeta/CD19-depleted stem cell transplant. The receptor set was obtained from a girl aged 2-10 years with congenital amegakaryocytic thrombocytopenia, due to receive a stem cell transplant. Both conserved end residues are part of each CDR3. The D gene is left open where the match is weak. The size of a clone is reported for some rows only, either as once, few or many, or as a class for expanded clones.

>TRBV2|TRBD2|TRBJ2-1|few
TGTGCCAGCAGTGTTTTATTGGGACTAGCGGGGGCCAGCTCCTACAATGAGCAGTTCTTC
CASSVLLGLAGASSYNEQFF
>TRBV28|NA|TRBJ1-5|NA
TGTGCCAGCAGTTCCCCTCTGGTCTATGGGGAACTTGGCAATCAGCCCCAGCATTTT
CASSSPLVYGELGNQPQHF
>TRBV3-1|TRBD2|TRBJ2-2|NA
TGTGCCAGCAGGGACCTGACTAGCGGGAGAGACGGGGAGCTGTTTTTT
CASRDLTSGRDGELFF
>TRBV20-1|TRBD2|TRBJ2-4|NA
TGCAGTGCTAGCGATAGCGGGGGCAAAAACATTCAGTACTTC
CSASDSGGKNIQYF
>TRBV29-1|TRBD1|TRBJ1-3|many
TGCAGCGTTGACCCGCTCGACAGGGATGGAAACACCATATATTTT
CSVDPLDRDGNTIYF
>TRBV5-1|TRBD2|TRBJ2-7|many
TGCGCCAGCAGCATTGAGACCGGGACTAGCGGGATTTACGAGCAGTACTTC
CASSIETGTSGIYEQYF
>TRBV19|NA|TRBJ2-1|many
TGTGCCAGTAGAACCGCTAGCTCCTACAATGAGCAGTTCTTC
CASRTASSYNEQFF
>TRBV5-1|NA|TRBJ1-2|many
TGCGCCAGCAGTCAACAGGGCGATGGCTACACCTTC
CASSQQGDGYTF
>TRBV12-3/TRBV12-4|TRBD2|TRBJ2-1|few
TGTGCCAGCAGTTTCCTGGGACTAGCGGGAGCCTACAATGAGCAGTTCTTC
CASSFLGLAGAYNEQFF
>TRBV12-3/TRBV12-4|NA|TRBJ1-5|many
TGTGCCAGCAGGCCTAACAGGAGCTTACTCTCTAACAATCAGCCCCAGCATTTT
CASRPNRSLLSNNQPQHF
>TRBV5-1|NA|TRBJ1-2|many
TGCGCCAGCACCCCGTACAGCCGATTAAATGGCTACACCTTC
CASTPYSRLNGYTF
>TRBV6-5|TRBD1|TRBJ2-7|many
TGTGCCAGCAGTTACTCTAGGGACAGCTACGAGCAGTACTTC
CASSYSRDSYEQYF
>TRBV29-1|TRBD1|TRBJ2-4|few
TGCAGCGTGACCCCGGGACAGGGGGTAAACATTCAGTACTTC
CSVTPGQGVNIQYF
>TRBV20-1|NA|TRBJ2-7|few
TGCAGTGCTAGTGTACTTGTAGCTTCCGAGCAGTACTTC
CSASVLVASEQYF
>TRBV7-2|TRBD1|TRBJ2-2|many
TGTGCCAGCAGCTTAATCTCCGGGACAGGGGTCGGGGAGCTGTTTTTT
CASSLISGTGVGELFF
>TRBV20-1|NA|TRBJ1-5|many
TGCAGTGCAAAACAGACTAGCAATCAGCCCCAGCATTTT
CSAKQTSNQPQHF
>TRBV6-5|TRBD2|TRBJ2-3|few
TGTGCCAGCACCGGGACTAGCGGGAGAGGAACGCAGTATTTT
CASTGTSGRGTQYF
>TRBV10-3|NA|TRBJ2-6|many
TGTGCCATCGGTCCCACCCAGGGGCGTAACTCTGGGGCCAACGTCCTGACTTTC
CAIGPTQGRNSGANVLTF
>TRBV24-1|TRBD2|TRBJ2-3|NA
TGTGGGGCCAGTGATTGGGGACTAGCGGGAGAGGCGCAGTATTTT
CGASDWGLAGEAQYF
>TRBV7-6|NA|TRBJ2-1|many
TGTGCCAGCAGCTTGCCCACGCGCGGCAATGAGCAGTTCTTC
CASSLPTRGNEQFF
>TRBV20-1|NA|TRBJ2-5|many
TGCAGTGCCAACCCGGTCTCGGAGACCCAGTACTTC
CSANPVSETQYF
>TRBV19|NA|TRBJ2-1|NA
TGTGCCAGTAGGCCAGGGGGGAGGAATGAGCAGTTCTTC
CASRPGGRNEQFF
>TRBV20-1|TRBD2|TRBJ2-5|many
TGCAGTGCTAGGTTCTTCGGACTAGCGGGAAGTATGGAGACCCAGTACTTC
CSARFFGLAGSMETQYF
>TRBV7-8|TRBD2|TRBJ2-7|few
TGTGCCAGCAGCTTAAGGCGGTACGGCGGGAGTTACGAGCAGTACTTC
CASSLRRYGGSYEQYF
>TRBV12-3/TRBV12-4|TRBD2|TRBJ2-2|NA
TGTGCCAGCAGTTCGACTAGCGGCGCGGACGGGGAGCTGTTTTTT
CASSSTSGADGELFF
>TRBV10-3|TRBD2|TRBJ2-1|few
TGTGCCAGCCGACCCCGACTAGCGGGAGGGCCGTGGCAGTTCTTC
CASRPRLAGGPWQFF
>TRBV5-1|NA|TRBJ2-7|NA
TGCGCCAGCAGCCTACGGGGAGCTCAATACGAGCAGTACTTC
CASSLRGAQYEQYF
>TRBV29-1|NA|TRBJ2-7|many
TGCAGCGTTGATGAATCTGGGTCGAGCTCCTACGAGCAGTACTTC
CSVDESGSSSYEQYF
>TRBV5-1|NA|TRBJ2-5|NA
TGCGCCAGCAGCTTGGGAGGGACCCAAGAGACCCAGCACTTC
CASSLGGTQETQHF
>TRBV6-1|NA|TRBJ1-1|once
TGTGCCAGCAGTGGGGGATCCAAGTGGGGAGCTTTCTTT
CASSGGSKWGAFF
>TRBV11-2|NA|TRBJ2-7|many
TGTGCCAGCACAGGAGAAGTAGACGAGCAGTACTTC
CASTGEVDEQYF
>TRBV7-3|TRBD1|TRBJ1-1|few
TGTGCCAGCAGCTTACCTCTCACAGGGGAGGCTGAAGCTTTCTTT
CASSLPLTGEAEAFF
>TRBV12-3/TRBV12-4|NA|TRBJ2-3|NA
TGTGCCAGCAGTCGAATATCACCGGATACGCAGTATTTT
CASSRISPDTQYF
>TRBV28|TRBD2|TRBJ2-1|many
TGTGCCAGCAGTTTTGTGATGCAACTAGCGGACAATGAGCAGTTCTTC
CASSFVMQLADNEQFF
>TRBV25-1|NA|TRBJ1-3|many
TGTGCCAGCAGCGCAGGGAACTCTGGAAACACCATATATTTT
CASSAGNSGNTIYF
>TRBV20-1|TRBD2|TRBJ2-7|few
TGCAGTGCTAATCAACCTATAGCGGGAGCTGCCACCTACGAGCAGTACTTC
CSANQPIAGAATYEQYF
>TRBV29-1|NA|TRBJ1-2|many
TGCAGCGTTCACCCTAGGGGCAGGGGATATGGCTACACCTTC
CSVHPRGRGYGYTF
>TRBV2|NA|TRBJ2-2|NA
TGTGCCAGGAGGGAGTCATCCGCGAACACCGGGGAGCTGTTTTTT
CARRESSANTGELFF
>TRBV12-3/TRBV12-4|TRBD2|TRBJ2-1|many
TGTGCCAGCAGTTTCTGGGGGGGTGAGCAGTTCTTC
CASSFWGGEQFF
>TRBV14|NA|TRBJ2-1|NA
TGTGCCAGCAGCCAGGGTTATTCGAGAATTGGTGAGCAGTTCTTC
CASSQGYSRIGEQFF
>TRBV5-1|NA|TRBJ2-1|many
TGCGCCAGCAGCTTGGCGTCGGCGGGACCCTCCTACAATGAGCAGTTCTTC
CASSLASAGPSYNEQFF